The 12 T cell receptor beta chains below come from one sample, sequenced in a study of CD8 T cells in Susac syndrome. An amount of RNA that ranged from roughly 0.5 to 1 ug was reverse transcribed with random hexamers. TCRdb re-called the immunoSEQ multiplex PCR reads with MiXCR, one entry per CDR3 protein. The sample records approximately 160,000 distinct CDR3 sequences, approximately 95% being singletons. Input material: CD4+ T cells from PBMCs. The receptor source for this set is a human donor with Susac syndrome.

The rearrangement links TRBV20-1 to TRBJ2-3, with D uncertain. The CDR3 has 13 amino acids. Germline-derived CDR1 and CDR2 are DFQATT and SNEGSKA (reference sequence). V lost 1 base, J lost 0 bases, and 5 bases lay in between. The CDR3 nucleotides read TGCAGTGCTAGAGCCTCTAGCACAGATACGCAGTATTTT. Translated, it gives CSARASSTDTQYF.

The CDR3 loop reads CARGGDLYNEQFF. Here the CDR3 DNA reads TGTGCCAGAGGGGGTGACCTGTATAATGAGCAGTTCTTC. The chain recombines TRBV7-9 with TRBJ2-1; D possibly corresponds to TRBD1 (6 bases). Trimming removed 9 bases at V and 7 bases at J, with 16 bases between. Germline lookup yields CDR1 SEHNR and CDR2 FQNEAQ (reference sequence). CDR3 size: 13 residues. The full variable domain, in which reference TRBV7-9 and TRBJ2-1 provide the parts outside the CDR3, is DTGVSQNPRHKITKRGQNVTFRCDPISEHNRLYWYRQTLGQGPEFLTYFQNEAQLEKSRLLSDRFSAERPKGSFSTLEIQRTEQGDSAMYLCARGGDLYNEQFFGPGTRLTVL.

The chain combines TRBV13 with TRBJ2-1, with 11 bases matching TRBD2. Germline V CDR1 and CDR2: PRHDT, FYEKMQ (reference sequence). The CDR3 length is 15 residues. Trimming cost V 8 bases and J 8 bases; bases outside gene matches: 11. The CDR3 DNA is TGTGCCAGCTGGGGTAGCGGGAGGGCCGAGGATGAGCAGTTCTTC. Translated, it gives CASWGSGRAEDEQFF.

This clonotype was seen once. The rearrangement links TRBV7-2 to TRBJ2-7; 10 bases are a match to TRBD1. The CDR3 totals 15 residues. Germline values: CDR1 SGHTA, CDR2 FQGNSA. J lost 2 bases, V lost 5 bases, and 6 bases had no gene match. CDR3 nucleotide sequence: TGTGCCAGCAGCCAGGACAGGGGGAAAACCTACGAGCAGTACTTC. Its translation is CASSQDRGKTYEQYF.

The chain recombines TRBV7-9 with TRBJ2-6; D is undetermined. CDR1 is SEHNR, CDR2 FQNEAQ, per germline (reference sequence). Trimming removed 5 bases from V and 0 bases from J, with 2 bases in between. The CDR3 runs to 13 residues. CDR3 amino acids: CASSHSGANVLTF. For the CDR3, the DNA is TGTGCCAGCAGCCACTCTGGGGCCAACGTCCTGACTTTC.

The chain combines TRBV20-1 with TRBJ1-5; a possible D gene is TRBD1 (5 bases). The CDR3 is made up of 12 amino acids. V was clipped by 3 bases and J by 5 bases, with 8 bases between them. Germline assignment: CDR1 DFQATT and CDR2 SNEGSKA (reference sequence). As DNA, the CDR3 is TGCAGTGCTAGTAAAGGGGATCAGCCCCAGCATTTT. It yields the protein CSASKGDQPQHF.

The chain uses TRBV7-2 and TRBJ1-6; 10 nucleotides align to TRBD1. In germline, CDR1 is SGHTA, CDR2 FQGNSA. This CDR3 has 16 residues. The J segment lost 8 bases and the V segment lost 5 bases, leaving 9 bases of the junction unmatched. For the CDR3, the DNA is TGTGCCAGCAGCCTCCGGACCGGGACAGGGGATTCACCCCTCCACTTT. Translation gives CASSLRTGTGDSPLHF.

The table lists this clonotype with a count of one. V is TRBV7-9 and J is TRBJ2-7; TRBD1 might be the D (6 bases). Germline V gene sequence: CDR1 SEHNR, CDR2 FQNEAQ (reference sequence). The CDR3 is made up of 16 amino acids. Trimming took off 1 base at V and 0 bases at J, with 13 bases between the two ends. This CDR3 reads CASSLGGQTYSYEQYF. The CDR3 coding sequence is TGTGCCAGCAGCTTAGGAGGACAGACATACTCCTACGAGCAGTACTTC.

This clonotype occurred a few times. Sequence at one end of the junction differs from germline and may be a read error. The CDR3 loop reads CSARETGARGEAQYF. The CDR3, as DNA: TGCAGTGCTAGGGAGACAGGGGCGCGAGGAGAGGCCCAGTACTTC. The genes are TRBV20-1 and TRBJ2-5; 8 nucleotides line up with TRBD1. Germline V gene sequence: CDR1 DFQATT, CDR2 SNEGSKA (reference sequence). The length of the CDR3 is 15 residues.

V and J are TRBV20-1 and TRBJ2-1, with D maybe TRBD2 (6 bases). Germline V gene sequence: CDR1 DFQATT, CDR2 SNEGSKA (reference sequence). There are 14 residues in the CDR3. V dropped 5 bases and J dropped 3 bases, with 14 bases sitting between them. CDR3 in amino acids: CSAGRGRDYNEQFF. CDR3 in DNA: TGCAGTGCTGGCCGAGGGCGGGACTACAATGAGCAGTTCTTC.

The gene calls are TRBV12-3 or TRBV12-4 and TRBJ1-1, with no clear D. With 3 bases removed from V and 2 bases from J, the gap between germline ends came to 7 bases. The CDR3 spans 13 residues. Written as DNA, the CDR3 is TGTGCCAGCAGTTTTCGATCCAACACTGAAGCTTTCTTT. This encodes CASSFRSNTEAFF.

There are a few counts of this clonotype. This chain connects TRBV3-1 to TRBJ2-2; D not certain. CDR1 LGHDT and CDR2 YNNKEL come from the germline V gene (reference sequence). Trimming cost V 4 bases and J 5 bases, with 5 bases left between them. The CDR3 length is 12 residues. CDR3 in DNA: TGTGCCAGCAGCCTCACGACCGGGGAGCTGTTTTTT. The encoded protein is CASSLTTGELFF.